These 24 T cell receptor beta chains came from one sample sequenced in a study of cytomegalovirus exposure and HLA in healthy donors (dated by TCRdb to the late 2010s). The library was produced with the immunoSEQ multiplex PCR assay. For the multiplex PCR, a mixture combining 60 forward primers for TCR Vbeta segments and 13 reverse primers for TCR Jbeta segments was used. In TCRdb, the immuneACCESS table is reduced to in-frame sequences with V and J assigned. These tables do not hold every clone; where another copy was compared, an unresolved V gene accounts for under half, and the others remain unexplained. In all, the sample holds roughly 150,000 clones, and 75% to 90% of those were seen once. Clones ranked in the top ten supply 1.2% of the sample. The sequenced material came from PBMCs. The receptors stem from a female donor in good health and CMV-seronegative.

Concerning this clone itself: This sample includes further DNA sequences coding for the same CDR3. The gene calls are TRBV28 and TRBJ2-5, with 10 bases aligning to TRBD1. After removal of 3 bases from V and 5 bases from J, the junction contained 9 bases not matched to a gene. There are 16 residues in the CDR3. Germline V gene lookup returns CDR1 MDHEN and CDR2 SYDVKM. Here the CDR3 DNA reads TGTGCCAGCAGTTTGAGGGACAGGGGAAGGGAGGAGACCCAGTACTTC. Its translation is CASSLRDRGREETQYF.

V and J are TRBV25-1 and TRBJ2-1; a weak D match, TRBD2 (5 bases). CDR3 length: 14 amino acids. The germline CDR1 and CDR2 sequences are MGHDK and SYGVNS. The V end was cut by 5 bases, the J end by 6 bases, with 14 bases between. The CDR3 here is CASSLAAGINEQFF. DNA of the CDR3: TGTGCCAGCAGTCTAGCAGCTGGGATCAATGAGCAGTTCTTC. Using reference TRBV25-1 and TRBJ2-1 for the parts outside the CDR3, the full variable domain is EADIYQTPRYLVIGTGKKITLECSQTMGHDKMYWYQQDPGMELHLIHYSYGVNSTEKGDLSSESTVSRIRTEHFPLTLESARPSHTSQYLCASSLAAGINEQFFGPGTRLTVL.

This chain uses TRBV29-1 with TRBJ2-7, with D perhaps matching TRBD2 (6 bases). The CDR3 loop spans 15 amino acids. V lost 8 bases and J lost 6, with 26 bases in between. Germline CDR1 is SQVTM and CDR2 is ANQGSEA. For the CDR3, the DNA is TGCAGCTTTTCCCCGAGGGGACTCCGCCGTTCCGAGCAGTACTTC. This encodes CSFSPRGLRRSEQYF.

V usage is TRBV19 and J usage is TRBJ2-7; D is possibly TRBD2 (5 bases). CDR3 size: 15 residues. Germline values: CDR1 LNHDA, CDR2 SQIVND (reference sequence). Trimming took 2 bases from V and 2 from J, leaving 13 bases between them. DNA of the CDR3: TGTGCCAGTAGTATAACGGGGAGTCAGACCTACGAGCAGTACTTC. It is translated as CASSITGSQTYEQYF.

CDR3 sequence (DNA): TGTGCCAGCAGTGGCCTCGGGACTGCACAAGAGACCCAGTACTTC. It codes for CASSGLGTAQETQYF. J is TRBJ2-5 and V is TRBV6-5, with D tentatively TRBD2 (6 bases). The CDR3 has 15 amino acids. Trimming removed 5 bases at V and 2 bases at J, with 15 bases between. Germline loops: CDR1 MNHEY, CDR2 SVGAGI.

V and J are TRBV9 and TRBJ2-7, with 7 positions matching TRBD1. The CDR3 covers 15 residues. The junction had 14 bases not matched to a gene; V was cut back by 4 bases and J by 7 bases. CDR1 and CDR2 from the germline V gene are SGDLS and YYNGEE. In DNA form, the CDR3 reads TGTGCCAGCAGCCCCCCCGGGACAGTCCGAGGTGAGCAGTACTTC. Its translation: CASSPPGTVRGEQYF. Complete variable domain (other parts from reference TRBV9 and TRBJ2-7): DSGVTQTPKHLITATGQRVTLRCSPRSGDLSVYWYQQSLDQGLQFLIQYYNGEERAKGNILERFSAQQFPDLHSELNLSSLELGDSALYFCASSPPGTVRGEQYFGPGTRLTVT.

This clone was recorded only once. The V call is TRBV6-1, the J call TRBJ1-2; a weak D match, TRBD1 (6 bases). CDR3 length equals 13 residues. CDR1 and CDR2 (germline): MNHNS, SASEGT. The V end lost 6 bases, the J end lost 7 bases, and 15 bases lay between the germline ends. CDR3 in amino acids: CASRWAGASGYTF. The CDR3 DNA reads TGTGCCAGCAGATGGGCAGGGGCGAGTGGCTACACCTTC.

The chain employs TRBV29-1 and TRBJ2-3; D is possibly TRBD2 (6 bases). CDR3 length equals 14 residues. Germline V gives CDR1 SQVTM, CDR2 ANQGSEA. Trimming took off 1 base at V and 1 base at J, with 9 bases between the two ends. CDR3 sequence reads: CSVEGASGTDTQYF. The DNA of the CDR3 is TGCAGCGTTGAAGGGGCTAGCGGCACAGATACGCAGTATTTT.

This clone was detected a few times. The J gene is TRBJ2-1, the V gene TRBV6-1; perhaps TRBD1 as D (7 bases). With 10 bases removed from V and 4 bases from J, the gap between germline ends came to 14 bases. Looked up from germline, CDR1 is MNHNS and CDR2 is SASEGT. The CDR3 extends over 13 amino acids. CDR3 coding DNA: TGTGCCATTCAGGGGGGCCTTTACAATGAGCAGTTCTTC. This sequence encodes CAIQGGLYNEQFF.

In this sample, this clone turned up once. This rearrangement joins TRBV7-9 to TRBJ1-2; the match to TRBD1 covers 7 bases. The CDR3 contains 17 residues. V shed 5 bases, J shed 6 bases, and the junction held 18 bases outside the gene matches. The germline CDR1 and CDR2 sequences are SEHNR and FQNEAQ (reference sequence). CDR3: CASSRRRTGPPSDGYTF. Written as DNA, the CDR3 is TGTGCCAGCAGCCGACGCCGGACAGGACCCCCGTCGGATGGCTACACCTTC.

V gene TRBV27 combines with J gene TRBJ2-7, with no clear D. CDR1 is MNHEY, CDR2 SMNVEV, per germline (reference sequence). The CDR3 spans 14 residues. Trimming left V 2 bases short and J 3 bases short, with 11 bases between. DNA of the CDR3: TGTGCCAGCAGTTTACTACCTTACAGCTACGAGCAGTACTTC. Translation gives CASSLLPYSYEQYF.

The chain couples TRBV6-4 to TRBJ2-1; 7 bases agree with TRBD1. The CDR3 runs 15 residues. Germline values: CDR1 MRHNA, CDR2 SNTAGT. V shed 0 bases and J 4 bases; nucleotides not matched to a gene: 3. Here the CDR3 reads CASSDSSRGYNEQFF. The CDR3 nucleotides read TGTGCCAGCAGTGACTCAAGCAGGGGGTACAATGAGCAGTTCTTC.

The gene calls are TRBV6-1 and TRBJ2-6; D is undetermined. Trimming left V 6 bases short and J 0 bases short, with 9 bases between. Germline V CDR1 and CDR2: MNHNS, SASEGT. This CDR3 has 15 residues. The CDR3 spells CASRPDTSGANVLTF. The CDR3 DNA sequence: TGTGCCAGCAGGCCTGACACCTCTGGGGCCAACGTCCTGACTTTC.

CDR3 bases: TGTGCCAGTAGTGCAGTTCTAGCGTTGAGCTCCTACGAGCAGTACTTC. As protein: CASSAVLALSSYEQYF. The chain carries TRBV19 and TRBJ2-7; D is perhaps TRBD2 (6 bases). Deletions cut 5 bases from V and 0 bases from J, with 17 bases between. The germline gives CDR1 LNHDA, CDR2 SQIVND (reference sequence). The CDR3 has 16 residues.

This chain connects TRBV6-5 to TRBJ1-2; TRBD1 matches at 9 bases. The trim removed 0 bases at V and 6 bases at J, leaving 5 bases unmatched. This CDR3 comprises 15 residues. Germline CDR1 is MNHEY and CDR2 is SVGAGI. The chain's CDR3 is CASSYSTGGGDGYTF. In DNA, the CDR3 is TGTGCCAGCAGTTACTCCACAGGGGGCGGTGATGGCTACACCTTC.

The chain links TRBV2 to TRBJ2-1; 12 nucleotides agree with TRBD2. There are 17 residues in the CDR3. The V segment lost 7 bases and the J segment 7 bases; nucleotides outside the gene matches: 14. The germline gives CDR1 SNHLY, CDR2 FYNNEI. The CDR3 here is CASTQLAGGRTDNEQFF. CDR3 coding DNA: TGTGCCAGCACTCAACTAGCGGGAGGCCGGACGGATAATGAGCAGTTCTTC.

V usage is TRBV2 and J usage is TRBJ1-5, with D hard to call. The length of the CDR3 is 12 residues. The V gene's germline CDR1 is SNHLY and CDR2 FYNNEI. Trimming left V 8 bases short and J 1 base short, with 6 bases between. CDR3 DNA sequence: TGTGCCAGCGACTACAGCAATCAGCCCCAGCATTTT. It specifies CASDYSNQPQHF.

V is TRBV25-1 and J is TRBJ1-2, with TRBD1 matching 7 bases. Losses at the gene ends were 3 bases for V and 6 bases for J; bases not matched to a gene: 13. The CDR3 consists of 16 residues. CDR1 and CDR2 from the germline V gene are MGHDK and SYGVNS. CDR3: CASSEALLRGGDGYTF. For the CDR3, the DNA is TGTGCCAGCAGTGAGGCCCTCTTGAGAGGGGGCGATGGCTACACCTTC.

This clone was observed many times. This chain joins TRBV5-1 and TRBJ2-3; 10 bases are a match to TRBD1. Germline CDR1 and CDR2: SGHRS and YFSETQ. CDR3 length: 15 residues. V lost 4 bases and J lost 4; bases outside the gene matches: 6. CDR3 loop: CASSHGQGGPDTQYF. The CDR3 DNA reads TGCGCCAGCAGCCATGGACAGGGGGGCCCAGATACGCAGTATTTT.

DNA of the CDR3: TGTGCCAGCAGTTTAAGACAGGGCTACGAGCAGTACTTC. Translation: CASSLRQGYEQYF. This rearrangement joins TRBV27 to TRBJ2-7; TRBD1 matches at 7 bases. The CDR3 is made up of 13 amino acids. The germline V gene has CDR1 MNHEY and CDR2 SMNVEV (reference sequence). After removal of 2 bases from V and 3 bases from J, the junction contained 1 base not matched to a gene.

V gene TRBV30 combines with J gene TRBJ2-2, with 13 bases lining up with TRBD2. Per the germline V gene, CDR1 is GTSNPN and CDR2 is SVGIG (reference sequence). V lost 1 base to trimming and J lost 0 bases; unmatched junction nucleotides: 2. The CDR3 extends over 17 amino acids. CDR3: CAWSGLAGGSNTGELFF. CDR3 in DNA: TGTGCCTGGAGTGGACTAGCGGGAGGCTCGAACACCGGGGAGCTGTTTTTT.

The V gene is TRBV5-4, the J gene TRBJ2-2, with D possibly matching TRBD2 (6 bases). V lost 4 bases and J 1 base, leaving 17 bases between the germline ends. The CDR3 contains 17 residues. Germline-derived CDR1 and CDR2 are SGHNT and YYREEE (reference sequence). CDR3: CASSGDPGLQNTGELFF. The CDR3 coding sequence is TGTGCCAGCAGCGGAGACCCGGGACTCCAGAACACCGGGGAGCTGTTTTTT.

This clone has just a few counts. The rearrangement joins TRBV6-7 to TRBJ1-1; maybe TRBD1 (5 bases). TRBV6-7 is labeled an ORF, and its function is uncertain. V dropped 5 bases and J dropped 3 bases, with 13 bases sitting between them. CDR3 length: 14 residues. The DNA for the CDR3 is TGTGCCAGCAGTCCGCCGGGAGGGGACACTGAAGCTTTCTTT. As protein: CASSPPGGDTEAFF.

V gene TRBV28 combines with J gene TRBJ1-4; a possible D gene is TRBD1 (6 bases). The germline V gene has CDR1 MDHEN and CDR2 SYDVKM. CDR3 length: 12 amino acids. V lost 10 bases, J lost 7 bases, and 13 bases lay in between. CDR3 amino acids: CATYGTREKLFF. CDR3 coding DNA: TGTGCCACCTACGGGACACGTGAAAAACTGTTTTTT.